These 20 T cell receptor beta chains were sequenced from one sample in a study of blood T cell repertoires in COVID-19. Using immunoSEQ multiplex PCR, the repertoire was profiled, and TCRdb retains in-frame clones only, with some absent. The table lists around 150,000 clones, less than 85% of them singletons. Material: peripheral blood. These receptors originate from a middle-aged woman with COVID-19, enrolled during active disease.

The chain couples TRBV10-1 to TRBJ2-1; D may be TRBD2 (5 bases). V lost 5 bases and J 5 bases, leaving 19 bases between the germline ends. There are 16 residues in the CDR3. Germline CDR1 and CDR2: WNHNN and SYGVQD (reference sequence). CDR3 DNA sequence: TGCGCCAGCAGTTACGACCCCCGGGGTGGTAACAATGAGCAGTTCTTC. This sequence encodes CASSYDPRGGNNEQFF.

The CDR3 region has the DNA TGTGCCAGTATCGTACAGGGGAGCTACACTGAAGCTTTCTTT. Protein: CASIVQGSYTEAFF. The chain recombines TRBV19 with TRBJ1-1, with TRBD1 identical over 7 bases. The CDR3 has 14 residues. The ends lost 7 bases at V and 3 bases at J; junction bases unmatched: 8. Germline V gene data show CDR1 as LNHDA and CDR2 as SQIVND (reference sequence).

V is TRBV6-2 or TRBV6-3 and J is TRBJ2-7; the D gene is possibly TRBD2 (6 bases). Germline V gene sequence: CDR1 MNHEY, CDR2 SVGEGT. Trimming took off 5 bases at V and 3 bases at J, with 11 bases between the two ends. The CDR3 sequence is 13 residues long. The DNA of the CDR3 is TGTGCCAGCAGTAAGCTGGGGGGCTACGAGCAGTACGTC. Translation: CASSKLGGYEQYV.

J is TRBJ1-1 and V is TRBV28; perhaps TRBD1 as D (6 bases). This CDR3 spans 13 amino acids. Trimming cost V 4 bases and J 12 bases, with 18 bases left between them. Germline V gives CDR1 MDHEN, CDR2 SYDVKM. The CDR3 loop is CASSYPQGLRSFF. The CDR3 nucleotides are TGTGCCAGCAGTTACCCGCAGGGGTTGAGGTCTTTCTTT.

The V call is TRBV7-9, the J call TRBJ2-7; TRBD2 matches at 9 bases. The CDR3 runs 14 residues. Trimming removed 5 bases from V and 0 bases from J; junction bases left unmatched: 2. The germline V gene has CDR1 SEHNR and CDR2 FQNEAQ (reference sequence). DNA of the CDR3: TGTGCCAGCAGCATTAGCGGGAGCTCCTACGAGCAGTACTTC. Translated, it gives CASSISGSSYEQYF.

The chain couples TRBV19 to TRBJ2-5; 8 bases map to TRBD1. Per germline, CDR1 LNHDA and CDR2 SQIVND (reference sequence). CDR3 size: 16 residues. Unmatched junction bases numbered 8, after V lost 0 bases and J lost 5 bases. CDR3 sequence reads: CASSIDGDRTGETQYF. CDR3 bases: TGTGCCAGTAGTATAGACGGGGACAGGACCGGGGAGACCCAGTACTTC.

V usage is TRBV9 and J usage is TRBJ1-3, with D hard to call. Germline CDR1 is SGDLS and CDR2 is YYNGEE. Trimming took off 0 bases at V and 2 bases at J, with 9 bases between the two ends. The CDR3 is made up of 15 amino acids. The CDR3 DNA reads as TGTGCCAGCAGCGTAGGTCTCGCGGCTGGAAACACCATATATTTT. The encoded protein is CASSVGLAAGNTIYF.

The chain has TRBV6-5 and TRBJ2-2; D is perhaps TRBD1 (6 bases). Germline CDR1 and CDR2: MNHEY and SVGAGI. CDR3 length equals 13 residues. V was cut by 4 bases and J by 5 bases, with 8 bases left in between. Here the CDR3 reads CASSSRGTGELFF. The CDR3 DNA sequence: TGTGCCAGCAGTTCCAGGGGTACCGGGGAGCTGTTTTTT.

This chain connects TRBV20-1 to TRBJ2-7; no clear D gene. Germline V lookup: CDR1 DFQATT, CDR2 SNEGSKA (reference sequence). V was clipped by 3 bases and J by 0 bases, with 12 bases between them. The CDR3 spans 14 residues. The CDR3 sequence: CSASVRRTSYEQYF. CDR3 DNA: TGCAGTGCTAGTGTCAGGCGAACCTCCTACGAGCAGTACTTC.

The V and J genes are TRBV5-6 and TRBJ1-5, with a weak D call TRBD1 (5 bases). Germline CDR1 SGHDT, CDR2 YYEEEE. The CDR3 has 15 residues. Trimming shortened V by 6 bases and J by 2 bases, and 15 bases separated the two germline ends. This CDR3 reads CASNTGGTGNQPQHF. The CDR3 DNA reads TGTGCCAGCAACACAGGCGGCACGGGCAATCAGCCCCAGCATTTT.

This clone is a singleton in its sample. The rearrangement joins TRBV13 to TRBJ2-7; TRBD2 agrees at 11 bases. In germline, CDR1 is PRHDT, CDR2 FYEKMQ (reference sequence). This CDR3 has 14 amino acids. The J segment lost 3 bases and the V segment lost 5 bases, leaving 3 bases of the junction unmatched. The CDR3 loop reads CASSKGLADYEQYV. DNA of the CDR3: TGTGCCAGCAGCAAGGGACTAGCGGACTACGAGCAGTACGTC.

The sample holds a few counts of this clone. This sequence joins TRBV5-6 and TRBJ1-1, with TRBD1 matching 10 bases. The CDR3 spans 13 residues. Trimming cost V 4 bases and J 8 bases; bases outside gene matches: 5. Germline values: CDR1 SGHDT, CDR2 YYEEEE. The CDR3 nucleotides read TGTGCCAGCAGCGCGACAGGGGGCAACGAAGCTTTCTTT. Translation: CASSATGGNEAFF. Complete variable domain (other parts from reference TRBV5-6 and TRBJ1-1): DAGVTQSPTHLIKTRGQQVTLRCSPKSGHDTVSWYQQALGQGPQFIFQYYEEEERQRGNFPDRFSGHQFPNYSSELNVNALLLGDSALYLCASSATGGNEAFFGQGTRLTVV.

This chain connects TRBV20-1 to TRBJ1-5; the D is unclear. Germline V gene sequence: CDR1 DFQATT, CDR2 SNEGSKA (reference sequence). The V end was cut by 3 bases, the J end by 0 bases, with 6 bases between. This CDR3 has 13 residues. In DNA, the CDR3 is TGCAGTGCTAGTCGGGATAGCAATCAGCCCCAGCATTTT. Translating it yields CSASRDSNQPQHF.

This clone showed up many times. The rearrangement uses TRBV4-1 and TRBJ2-7, with D maybe TRBD2 (6 bases). Looked up from germline, CDR1 is MGHRA and CDR2 is YSYEKL. The CDR3 length is 15 residues. The ends were cut back, 3 bases at V and 0 bases at J, with 12 bases in the middle. The CDR3 loop reads CASSQGLELSYEQYF. The CDR3 DNA follows: TGCGCCAGCAGCCAGGGACTCGAACTCTCCTACGAGCAGTACTTC.

The chain recombines TRBV11-2 with TRBJ2-1; 16 bases map to TRBD2. Germline CDR1 SGHAT, CDR2 FQNNGV. CDR3 size: 18 residues. After removal of 5 bases from V and 9 bases from J, the junction contained 13 bases not matched to a gene. The CDR3 DNA reads TGTGCCAGCAGCACCGGGACTAGCGGGAGGGCCGGTCTCGGTGAGCAGTTCTTC. Its translation is CASSTGTSGRAGLGEQFF.

V is TRBV7-9 and J is TRBJ1-2, with 7 bases fitting TRBD1. In germline, CDR1 is SEHNR, CDR2 FQNEAQ (reference sequence). The CDR3 sequence is 13 residues long. The V and J ends lost 5 bases and 2 bases, in that order; junction bases with no gene match: 2. CDR3 in DNA: TGTGCCAGCAGCCGGGGACAGAACTATGGCTACACCTTC. It is translated as CASSRGQNYGYTF.

This clone was counted only a few times. V and J are TRBV3-1 (or the pseudogene TRBV3-2) and TRBJ2-3, with D uncertain. The CDR3 contains 13 residues. Trimming took off 0 bases at V and 8 bases at J, with 9 bases between the two ends. Germline CDR1 LGHDT, CDR2 YNNKEL (reference sequence). CDR3 sequence (DNA): TGTGCCAGCAGCCAAGATCCTTCTTCTACGCAGTATTTT. The encoded protein is CASSQDPSSTQYF.

This chain joins TRBV12-3 or TRBV12-4 and TRBJ1-1; tentative D call: TRBD1 (6 bases). Trimming pared 8 bases from V and 0 bases from J, leaving 10 bases between. The CDR3 covers 13 residues. The CDR3 spells CASGWDMNTEAFF. DNA of the CDR3: TGTGCCAGCGGTTGGGACATGAACACTGAAGCTTTCTTT.

The genes are TRBV4-1 and TRBJ2-5; 8 bases are a match to TRBD2. J gave up 9 bases and V 0 bases, and 15 bases lay outside the gene matches. The CDR3 consists of 17 residues. The V gene's germline CDR1 is MGHRA and CDR2 YSYEKL. This CDR3 reads CASSQDERGPTKRAQYF. As DNA, the CDR3 is TGCGCCAGCAGCCAAGATGAGCGGGGGCCTACCAAGAGGGCCCAGTACTTC.

The chain combines TRBV28 with TRBJ2-7; D uncertain. The CDR3 loop spans 15 amino acids. Germline CDR1 reads MDHEN; CDR2 reads SYDVKM. Trimming shortened V by 7 bases and J by 6 bases, and 22 bases separated the two germline ends. CDR3 amino acids: CASKKPGNADFEQYF. In nucleotides, the CDR3 is TGTGCCAGCAAGAAACCTGGTAACGCCGACTTCGAGCAGTACTTC.